The 30 T cell receptor beta chains given below trace back to one sample, sequenced in a study of CD8 T cells in Susac syndrome. Random hexamers were used to reverse transcribe roughly 0.45 to 1 ug of RNA. TCRdb reanalysed the immunoSEQ multiplex PCR reads using MiXCR and keeps one entry per CDR3 protein. Of about 430,000 distinct CDR3 sequences in the sample, approximately 85% are singletons; the top ten hold roughly 0.1%. The sequencing sample was made of CD8+ T cells from PBMCs. The source of these receptors is a human donor with multiple sclerosis.

The chain recombines TRBV6-4 with TRBJ1-1, with 7 nucleotides matching TRBD1. The V gene end was trimmed by 2 bases and the J gene end by 4 bases; junction bases not matched to a gene: 4. This CDR3 comprises 14 residues. CDR1 and CDR2 (germline): MRHNA, SNTAGT. The CDR3 region has the DNA TGTGCCAGCAGTGACGGACAGGAGGGCACTGAAGCTTTCTTT. Protein product: CASSDGQEGTEAFF.

The chain is built from TRBV4-1 and TRBJ2-7; possibly TRBD1 for D (5 bases). The V gene lost 4 bases and the J gene lost 5 bases, with 15 bases spanning the gap. Germline V gene data show CDR1 as MGHRA and CDR2 as YSYEKL. This CDR3 is built from 14 residues. The chain's CDR3 is CASSPGALAHEQYF. CDR3 DNA: TGCGCCAGCAGCCCTGGGGCTTTAGCCCACGAGCAGTACTTC.

This clonotype has only a few counts. This sequence joins TRBV6-1 and TRBJ2-5; 10 nucleotides match TRBD2. Germline lookup yields CDR1 MNHNS and CDR2 SASEGT. The CDR3 loop spans 15 amino acids. Trimming removed 6 bases from V and 4 bases from J; junction bases left unmatched: 8. The CDR3 protein is CASRTSGGAAETQYF. CDR3 DNA: TGTGCCAGCAGAACAAGCGGGGGGGCCGCAGAGACCCAGTACTTC.

The V call is TRBV27, the J call TRBJ2-7; D gene unclear. Trimming left V 3 bases short and J 5 bases short, with 14 bases between. This CDR3 has 14 amino acids. CDR1 MNHEY and CDR2 SMNVEV come from the germline V gene (reference sequence). CDR3 nucleotides: TGTGCCAGCAGTTTTGTGTCCTTGGGCCACGAGCAGTACTTC. Amino acid sequence: CASSFVSLGHEQYF.

This clonotype appeared a single time. This chain links TRBV12-3 or TRBV12-4 with TRBJ2-1, with 7 bases identical to TRBD1. J lost 3 bases, V lost 6 bases, and 11 bases had no gene match. The CDR3 spans 16 residues. The CDR3 coding sequence is TGTGCCAGCAGACGACCCGGACAGGCTCTCTACAATGAGCAGTTCTTC. Its protein product is CASRRPGQALYNEQFF.

The chain couples TRBV4-1 to TRBJ1-1; D gene unclear. The germline CDR1 and CDR2 sequences are MGHRA and YSYEKL. V dropped 10 bases and J dropped 1 base, with 7 bases sitting between them. There are 11 residues in the CDR3. The CDR3 bases are TGCGCCACCCGGGAGAACACTGAAGCTTTCTTT. Translation: CATRENTEAFF.

This sequence joins TRBV6-5 and TRBJ2-1; 9 bases agree with TRBD2. The length of the CDR3 is 15 residues. Per the germline V gene, CDR1 is MNHEY and CDR2 is SVGAGI. The ends lost 0 bases at V and 5 bases at J; junction bases unmatched: 2. The CDR3 DNA sequence: TGTGCCAGCAGTTACTCGACTAGCGGAGACAATGAGCAGTTCTTC. The encoded protein is CASSYSTSGDNEQFF.

The chain joins TRBV7-6 to TRBJ2-7; D not certain. The CDR3 is 13 amino acids. The ends were cut back, 1 base at V and 6 bases at J, with 10 bases in the middle. The germline V gene encodes CDR1 SGHVS and CDR2 FNYEAQ. CDR3 sequence (DNA): TGTGCCAGCAGCTTAGACCGGTATGGCGAGCAGTACTTC. Its protein product is CASSLDRYGEQYF.

J is TRBJ2-7 and V is TRBV20-1; tentative D call: TRBD1 (6 bases). The germline V and J ends were trimmed by 4 bases and 1 base, with 17 bases remaining between them. The CDR3 sequence is 15 residues long. Germline values: CDR1 DFQATT, CDR2 SNEGSKA (reference sequence). Written as DNA, the CDR3 is TGCAGTGCTAACGACAGGACACAACTTTCCTACGAGCAGTACTTC. Translated, it gives CSANDRTQLSYEQYF.

The rearrangement links TRBV6-5 to TRBJ2-5; possibly TRBD2 for D (6 bases). Looked up from germline, CDR1 is MNHEY and CDR2 is SVGAGI. Deletions cut 5 bases from V and 5 bases from J, with 24 bases between. The CDR3 sequence is 17 residues long. The CDR3 DNA reads as TGTGCCAGCAGTACCGAGTTAAGGGAGGACCGGGAGGAGACCCAGTACTTC. Its protein product is CASSTELREDREETQYF.

V gene TRBV10-3 combines with J gene TRBJ1-2; TRBD1 agrees at 7 bases. J was trimmed by 4 bases and V by 2 bases; bases with no gene match: 10. Germline lookup yields CDR1 ENHRY and CDR2 SYGVKD. The CDR3 length is 16 residues. CDR3 coding DNA: TGTGCCATCAGTGAGCCGGTGAGACAGGGAGGCTATGGCTACACCTTC. As protein: CAISEPVRQGGYGYTF.

The genes are TRBV5-4 and TRBJ1-4, with D perhaps matching TRBD1 (5 bases). CDR3 size: 15 residues. The V gene's germline CDR1 is SGHNT and CDR2 YYREEE (reference sequence). V lost 2 bases and J lost 4, with 12 bases in between. The CDR3 reads CASSLGAGSNEKLFF. DNA for the CDR3: TGTGCCAGCAGCTTAGGGGCAGGAAGTAATGAAAAACTGTTTTTT.

This rearrangement joins TRBV7-2 to TRBJ1-4, with a tentative D call TRBD1 (6 bases). There are 14 residues in the CDR3. CDR1 is SGHTA and CDR2 is FQGNSA in the germline V gene. The ends were cut back, 3 bases at V and 5 bases at J, with 10 bases in the middle. CDR3: CASSFGGTNEKLFF. CDR3 in DNA: TGTGCCAGCAGCTTCGGGGGCACCAATGAAAAACTGTTTTTT.

This chain joins TRBV5-1 and TRBJ2-7; 7 bases line up with TRBD2. This CDR3 spans 15 amino acids. The germline CDR1 and CDR2 sequences are SGHRS and YFSETQ. V shed 3 bases and J 1 base; nucleotides not matched to a gene: 7. The CDR3 bases are TGCGCCAGCAGCTCGGGGGGACGGGAGTCCTACGAGCAGTACTTC. The encoded protein is CASSSGGRESYEQYF. The full variable domain, with the rest looked up from reference TRBV5-1 and TRBJ2-7, is KAGVTQTPRYLIKTRGQQVTLSCSPISGHRSVSWYQQTPGQGLQFLFEYFSETQRNKGNFPGRFSGRQFSNSRSEMNVSTLELGDSALYLCASSSGGRESYEQYFGPGTRLTVT.

The chain is built from TRBV3-1 and TRBJ2-7; TRBD1 aligns across 9 bases. The germline V gene encodes CDR1 LGHDT and CDR2 YNNKEL (reference sequence). This CDR3 has 15 amino acids. The V and J ends lost 2 bases and 5 bases, in that order; junction bases with no gene match: 7. The DNA of the CDR3 is TGTGCCAGCAGCCAATCGGGACAGGGCGCGGACGAGCAGTACTTC. It codes for CASSQSGQGADEQYF.

On this clonotype itself: One end of the junction is discordant with germline, which a read error may explain. The rearrangement links TRBV7-6 to TRBJ2-1; perhaps TRBD1 as D (6 bases). Germline V gives CDR1 SGHVS, CDR2 FNYEAQ. The CDR3 consists of 13 residues. In nucleotides, the CDR3 is TGTGCCGGCAGCGAGGGGGATCTGGGTGAGCAGTTCTTC. Its protein product is CAGSEGDLGEQFF.

The gene calls are TRBV27 and TRBJ2-5, with 13 bases matching TRBD2. This CDR3 has 15 amino acids. Germline-derived CDR1 and CDR2 are MNHEY and SMNVEV (reference sequence). Trimming cost V 6 bases and J 1 base; bases outside gene matches: 2. The CDR3 bases are TGTGCCAGCAGACTAGCGGGAGGGTTCCAAGAGACCCAGTACTTC. Amino acids: CASRLAGGFQETQYF.

The chain uses TRBV4-1 and TRBJ2-1, with 9 bases that match TRBD2. This CDR3 comprises 16 residues. In germline, CDR1 is MGHRA, CDR2 YSYEKL. Trimming cost V 4 bases and J 2 bases; bases outside gene matches: 6. The CDR3 bases are TGCGCCAGCAGCCCTTTAGCGGGAGTACCCTACAATGAGCAGTTCTTC. This gives the protein CASSPLAGVPYNEQFF.

This clonotype was counted a single time. CDR3 DNA: TGTGCCAGCAGCTTAGTGAGATCTAATAATTCACCCCTCCACTTT. Its translation: CASSLVRSNNSPLHF. This sequence joins TRBV7-9 and TRBJ1-6; no clear D. There are 15 residues in the CDR3. V was trimmed by 1 base and J by 5 bases, leaving 9 bases between them. In germline, CDR1 is SEHNR, CDR2 FQNEAQ (reference sequence).

This clonotype was counted once. This sequence joins TRBV7-9 and TRBJ2-7; 9 bases map to TRBD2. V shed 5 bases, J shed 0 bases, and the junction held 8 bases outside the gene matches. The CDR3 extends over 16 amino acids. CDR1 and CDR2 from the germline V gene are SEHNR and FQNEAQ (reference sequence). The CDR3 sequence is CASSTSLAGVSYEQYF. CDR3 nucleotides: TGTGCCAGCAGCACGTCACTAGCGGGCGTCTCCTACGAGCAGTACTTC.

The chain carries TRBV2 and TRBJ1-2, with unresolved D. CDR3 length equals 16 residues. Germline V CDR1 and CDR2: SNHLY, FYNNEI. Trimming took 3 bases from V and 6 from J, leaving 20 bases between them. The CDR3 loop is CASSDAGPYPINGYTF. The CDR3 coding sequence is TGTGCCAGCAGTGACGCCGGGCCCTACCCAATTAATGGCTACACCTTC.

The chain combines TRBV5-1 with TRBJ2-5, with 11 bases that match TRBD2. The CDR3 runs 15 residues. Germline V CDR1 and CDR2: SGHRS, YFSETQ. Trimming took 2 bases from V and 1 from J; bases not matched to a gene: 1. The CDR3 is CASSFGLAGQETQYF. The CDR3 DNA follows: TGCGCCAGCAGCTTTGGACTAGCGGGCCAAGAGACCCAGTACTTC.

The genes are TRBV11-2 and TRBJ2-7; 7 nucleotides agree with TRBD2. V lost 1 base and J lost 2; bases outside the gene matches: 5. Per the germline V gene, CDR1 is SGHAT and CDR2 is FQNNGV. The CDR3 runs 15 residues. In DNA form, the CDR3 reads TGTGCCAGCAGCTTAGGCCTAGCGGCCGCCTACGAGCAGTACTTC. This encodes CASSLGLAAAYEQYF.

This chain joins TRBV11-2 and TRBJ2-5, with TRBD2 matching over 8 bases. V was pared by 5 bases and J by 3 bases, with 5 bases of the junction left unmatched. Germline V CDR1 and CDR2: SGHAT, FQNNGV. This CDR3 spans 14 amino acids. CDR3 DNA: TGTGCCAGCAGCCCCGGGGGGGGTAAAGAGACCCAGTACTTC. It is translated as CASSPGGGKETQYF.

In its sample, this clonotype was seen once. V gene TRBV4-1 combines with J gene TRBJ2-3; D uncertain. Germline CDR1 MGHRA, CDR2 YSYEKL. The CDR3 runs to 17 residues. V gave up 0 bases and J gave up 3 bases, with 16 bases separating them. The CDR3 coding sequence is TGCGCCAGCAGCCAAGATGTCAGAGGCCTGGGGACAGATACGCAGTATTTT. This encodes CASSQDVRGLGTDTQYF.

The rearrangement joins TRBV12-3 or TRBV12-4 to TRBJ2-3, with D possibly TRBD2 on 7 matching bases. The V end was cut by 8 bases, the J end by 3 bases, with 9 bases between. This CDR3 comprises 12 residues. This CDR3 reads CASGGATDTQYF. As DNA, the CDR3 is TGTGCCAGCGGGGGGGCTACAGATACGCAGTATTTT.

The genes are TRBV4-1 and TRBJ2-1; D not resolved. V lost 1 base to trimming and J lost 6 bases, with 7 bases between them. This CDR3 is built from 13 residues. Germline V gene lookup returns CDR1 MGHRA and CDR2 YSYEKL. As DNA, the CDR3 is TGCGCCAGCAGCCAAGTACTGGTCAATGAGCAGTTCTTC. Translated, it gives CASSQVLVNEQFF.

This rearrangement joins TRBV12-3 or TRBV12-4 to TRBJ1-5; D unclear. V was pared by 2 bases and J by 6 bases, with 11 bases between. The CDR3 covers 14 residues. This chain's CDR3 is CASSLSHGVQPQHF. In nucleotides, the CDR3 is TGTGCCAGCAGTTTATCCCACGGCGTTCAGCCCCAGCATTTT.

The chain uses TRBV4-1 and TRBJ1-2, with no clear D. The V end was cut by 1 base, the J end by 5 bases, with 8 bases between. The CDR3 is 13 amino acids. Germline assignment: CDR1 MGHRA and CDR2 YSYEKL. CDR3 sequence reads: CASSQVLEYGYTF. Written as DNA, the CDR3 is TGCGCCAGCAGCCAAGTCCTCGAGTATGGCTACACCTTC.

The J gene is TRBJ1-1, the V gene TRBV5-4; 7 positions agree with TRBD1. Looked up from germline, CDR1 is SGHNT and CDR2 is YYREEE (reference sequence). CDR3 length: 13 amino acids. The junction had 3 bases not matched to a gene; V was cut back by 2 bases and J by 5 bases. CDR3 nucleotide sequence: TGTGCCAGCAGCTTTACAGGGGAAACTGAAGCTTTCTTT. Protein product: CASSFTGETEAFF.